Below are 10 T cell receptor beta chains sequenced from a single sample in a study of T-cell memory formation after mild COVID-19. Each CDR3 protein is one row after TCRdb ran MiXCR on the 5' RACE reads. In the table there are around 430,000 distinct CDR3 sequences, approximately 15% of which are singletons. The sequencing sample was made of PBMCs or a T cell subset sorted from them (not recorded which). All receptors come from a man between 18 and 35 years old who had mild COVID-19 (a few samples of this study predate the infection). Cell type and time point are not known.

V is TRBV20-1 and J is TRBJ2-5; weak D call: TRBD1 (5 bases). The CDR3 sequence is 13 residues long. Germline assignment: CDR1 DFQATT and CDR2 SNEGSKA (reference sequence). Between the trimmed V and J ends, which lost 6 bases and 2 bases, there was a span of 13 bases. The CDR3 DNA reads TGCAGTGCGCCGCCGAGACAGCAAGAGACCCAGTACTTC. It codes for CSAPPRQQETQYF.

Written as DNA, the CDR3 is TGTGCCAGCAGTTCGGAAGTCCAAGCTGAAGCTTTCTTT. Protein sequence: CASSSEVQAEAFF. J is TRBJ1-1 and V is TRBV12-3 or TRBV12-4, with D unresolved. The CDR3 is 13 amino acids. V dropped 4 bases and J dropped 6 bases, with 12 bases sitting between them.

Ten or more counts support this clonotype. This chain joins TRBV29-1 and TRBJ2-3; D is unclear. The CDR3 totals 14 residues. Looked up from germline, CDR1 is SQVTM and CDR2 is ANQGSEA. With 3 bases removed from V and 1 base from J, the gap between germline ends came to 11 bases. The CDR3 bases are TGCAGCGTTGACCCGGCCGAAGGCACAGATACGCAGTATTTT. This codes for CSVDPAEGTDTQYF.

This clonotype has a handful of counts. The CDR3: CASSAHTGTGGYGYTF. CDR3 coding DNA: TGTGCCAGCAGCGCCCATACTGGGACAGGTGGCTATGGCTACACCTTC. The rearrangement links TRBV9 to TRBJ1-2; 8 bases are a match to TRBD1. CDR3 length equals 16 residues. Trimming at V came to 3 bases and at J to 4 bases, leaving 11 bases not matched to a gene. CDR1 SGDLS and CDR2 YYNGEE come from the germline V gene.

The rearrangement joins TRBV20-1 to TRBJ2-2; D not certain. The germline CDR1 and CDR2 sequences are DFQATT and SNEGSKA (reference sequence). Trimming stripped 3 bases from V and 3 bases from J, with 11 bases between. The CDR3 loop spans 14 amino acids. The CDR3 loop is CSARWSGDTGELFF. The CDR3 DNA is TGCAGTGCTAGGTGGTCGGGTGACACCGGGGAGCTGTTTTTT.

This sequence joins TRBV11-2 and TRBJ2-5; 10 bases agree with TRBD2. Germline V gene data show CDR1 as SGHAT and CDR2 as FQNNGV. This CDR3 is built from 15 residues. V dropped 6 bases and J dropped 4; count of bases not matched to a gene: 8. CDR3 in amino acids: CASRASGGVGETQYF. In DNA form, the CDR3 reads TGTGCCAGCAGGGCTAGCGGGGGAGTCGGAGAGACCCAGTACTTC.

This rearrangement joins TRBV4-1 to TRBJ1-2; 10 nucleotides align to TRBD1. V was clipped by 0 bases and J by 8 bases; unmatched bases: 6. This CDR3 is 15 amino acids long. CDR1 MGHRA and CDR2 YSYEKL come from the germline V gene. CDR3 nucleotides: TGCGCCAGCAGCCAAGATGGACAGGGGGTTTTAGGCTACACCTTC. Encoded protein: CASSQDGQGVLGYTF.

The chain recombines TRBV24-1 with TRBJ2-1; D remains unclear. CDR3 size: 13 residues. The germline CDR1 and CDR2 sequences are KGHDR and SFDVKD. Trimming stripped 1 base from V and 9 bases from J, with 9 bases between. The CDR3 sequence: CATSDLLGGEQFF. The CDR3 nucleotides are TGTGCCACCAGTGATTTACTGGGTGGTGAGCAGTTCTTC.

This clonotype was seen ten or more times. The V and J genes are TRBV11-2 and TRBJ1-4; D uncertain. The CDR3 covers 13 residues. Trimming left V 5 bases short and J 7 bases short, with 11 bases between. Germline-derived CDR1 and CDR2 are SGHAT and FQNNGV. CDR3 DNA sequence: TGTGCCAGCAGCCCCGCGTTGGCTGAAAAACTGTTTTTT. Its protein is CASSPALAEKLFF.

The rearrangement joins TRBV29-1 to TRBJ2-2; 7 nucleotides match TRBD2. Losses at the gene ends were 6 bases for V and 4 bases for J; bases not matched to a gene: 8. CDR3 length: 14 residues. The germline V gene encodes CDR1 SQVTM and CDR2 ANQGSEA. The CDR3 loop is CSVTSADITGELFF. DNA for the CDR3: TGCAGCGTAACTAGCGCGGATATCACCGGGGAGCTGTTTTTT.